This T cell receptor beta chain derives from a study of cytomegalovirus exposure and HLA in healthy donors. General study points: In an earlier analysis, about 90% or about 30%: the productive usage of most TCR beta V segments.

The PCR used 60 Vbeta and 13 Jbeta primers. The repertoire was sequenced with immunoSEQ multiplex PCR; TCRdb's copy has only in-frame clones and lacks some. This table holds approximately 91,000 clones, under 75% found once. Trimming stripped 4 bases from V and 3 bases from J, with 7 bases between. In germline, CDR1 is LNHDA, CDR2 SQIVND (reference sequence). The CDR3 spans 13 residues. Concerning this clone: Its specificity is unknown.

The material sequenced was PBMCs. The clonotype comes from a female donor in good health and CMV-seronegative. J is TRBJ1-5 and V is TRBV19; no reliable D call. This chain's CDR3 is CASSRAPNQPQHF. The CDR3 DNA reads TGTGCCAGTAGTAGGGCACCCAATCAGCCCCAGCATTTT.